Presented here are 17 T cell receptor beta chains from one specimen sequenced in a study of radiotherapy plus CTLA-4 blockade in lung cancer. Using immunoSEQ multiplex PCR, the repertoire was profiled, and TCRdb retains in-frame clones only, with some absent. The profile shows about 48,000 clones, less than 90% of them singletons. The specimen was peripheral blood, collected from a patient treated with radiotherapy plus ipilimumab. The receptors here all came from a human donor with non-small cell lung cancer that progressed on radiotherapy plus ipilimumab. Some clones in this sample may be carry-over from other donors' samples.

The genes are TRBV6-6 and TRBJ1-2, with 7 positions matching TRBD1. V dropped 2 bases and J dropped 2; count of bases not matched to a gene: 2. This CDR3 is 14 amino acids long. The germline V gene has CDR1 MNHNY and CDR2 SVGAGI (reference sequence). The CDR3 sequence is CASSYQGQNYGYTF. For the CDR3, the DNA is TGTGCCAGCAGTTACCAGGGACAGAACTATGGCTACACCTTC.

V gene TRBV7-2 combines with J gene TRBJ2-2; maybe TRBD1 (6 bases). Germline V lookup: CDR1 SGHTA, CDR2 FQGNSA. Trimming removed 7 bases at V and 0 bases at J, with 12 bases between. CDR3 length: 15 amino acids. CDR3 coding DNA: TGTGCCAGCAATCCGGGACAAACGAACACCGGGGAGCTGTTTTTT. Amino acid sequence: CASNPGQTNTGELFF.

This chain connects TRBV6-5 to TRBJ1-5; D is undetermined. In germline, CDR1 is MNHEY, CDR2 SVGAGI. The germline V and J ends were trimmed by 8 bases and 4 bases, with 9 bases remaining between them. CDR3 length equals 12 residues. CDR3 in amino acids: CASSERNQPQHF. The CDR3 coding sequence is TGTGCCAGCTCCGAGCGTAATCAGCCCCAGCATTTT.

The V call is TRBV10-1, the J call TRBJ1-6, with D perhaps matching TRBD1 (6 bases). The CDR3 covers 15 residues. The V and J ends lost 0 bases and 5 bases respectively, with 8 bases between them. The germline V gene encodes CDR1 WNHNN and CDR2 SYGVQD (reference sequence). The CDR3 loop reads CASSESSGDNSPLHF. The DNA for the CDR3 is TGCGCCAGCAGTGAGTCGTCAGGGGATAATTCACCCCTCCACTTT.

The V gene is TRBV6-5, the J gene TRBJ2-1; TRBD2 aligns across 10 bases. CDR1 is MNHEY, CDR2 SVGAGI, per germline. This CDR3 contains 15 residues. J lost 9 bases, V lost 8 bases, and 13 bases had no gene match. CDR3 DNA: TGTGCCAGCTGGACGCCGGGACTAGCGCCAGGTGAGCAGTTCTTC. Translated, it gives CASWTPGLAPGEQFF.

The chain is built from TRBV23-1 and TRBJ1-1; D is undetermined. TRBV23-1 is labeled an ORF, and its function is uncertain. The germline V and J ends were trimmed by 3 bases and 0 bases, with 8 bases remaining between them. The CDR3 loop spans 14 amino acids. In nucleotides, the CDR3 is TGCGCCAGCAGTCAGGCCAGGTTGAACACTGAAGCTTTCTTT. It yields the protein CASSQARLNTEAFF.

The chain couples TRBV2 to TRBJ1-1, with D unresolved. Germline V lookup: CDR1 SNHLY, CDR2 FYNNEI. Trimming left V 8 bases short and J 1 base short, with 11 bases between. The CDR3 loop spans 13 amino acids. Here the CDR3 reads CASERERNTEAFF. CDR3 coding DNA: TGTGCCAGCGAGCGGGAGAGGAACACTGAAGCTTTCTTT.

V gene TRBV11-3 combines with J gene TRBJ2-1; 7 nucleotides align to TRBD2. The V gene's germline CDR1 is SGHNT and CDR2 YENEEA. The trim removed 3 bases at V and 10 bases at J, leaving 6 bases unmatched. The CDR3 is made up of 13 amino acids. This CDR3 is CASSLKSGNEQFF. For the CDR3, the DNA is TGTGCCAGCAGCTTGAAGAGCGGGAACGAGCAGTTCTTC. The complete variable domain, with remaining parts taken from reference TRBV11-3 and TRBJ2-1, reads EAGVVQSPRYKIIEKKQPVAFWCNPISGHNTLYWYLQNLGQGPELLIRYENEEAVDDSQLPKDRFSAERLKGVDSTLKIQPAELGDSAVYLCASSLKSGNEQFFGPGTRLTVL.

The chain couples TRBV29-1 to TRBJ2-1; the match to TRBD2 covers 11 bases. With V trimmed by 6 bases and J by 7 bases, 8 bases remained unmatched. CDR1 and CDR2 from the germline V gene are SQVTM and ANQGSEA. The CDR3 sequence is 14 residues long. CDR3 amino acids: CSVQTSGIGNEQFF. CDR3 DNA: TGCAGCGTCCAGACTAGCGGGATAGGTAATGAGCAGTTCTTC.

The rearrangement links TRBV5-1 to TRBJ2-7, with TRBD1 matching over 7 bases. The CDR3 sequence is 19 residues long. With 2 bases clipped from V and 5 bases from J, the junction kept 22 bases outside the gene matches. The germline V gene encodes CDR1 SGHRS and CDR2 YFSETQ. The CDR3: CASSFTTGAGVGSVHEQYF. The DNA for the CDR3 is TGCGCCAGCAGCTTCACCACAGGGGCGGGTGTGGGGTCCGTCCACGAGCAGTACTTC.

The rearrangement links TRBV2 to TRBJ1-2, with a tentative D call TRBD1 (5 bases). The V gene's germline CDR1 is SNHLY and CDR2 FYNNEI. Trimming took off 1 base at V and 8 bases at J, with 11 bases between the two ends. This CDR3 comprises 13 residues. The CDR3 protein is CASSEEGFRGYTF. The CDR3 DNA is TGTGCCAGCAGTGAAGAGGGGTTCCGAGGCTACACCTTC.

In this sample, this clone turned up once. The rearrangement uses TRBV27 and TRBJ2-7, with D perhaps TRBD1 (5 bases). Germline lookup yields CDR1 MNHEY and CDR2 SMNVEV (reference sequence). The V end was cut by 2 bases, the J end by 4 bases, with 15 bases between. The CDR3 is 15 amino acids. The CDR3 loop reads CASSLRPGKGYEQYF. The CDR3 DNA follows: TGTGCCAGCAGTTTACGCCCAGGGAAGGGGTACGAGCAGTACTTC.

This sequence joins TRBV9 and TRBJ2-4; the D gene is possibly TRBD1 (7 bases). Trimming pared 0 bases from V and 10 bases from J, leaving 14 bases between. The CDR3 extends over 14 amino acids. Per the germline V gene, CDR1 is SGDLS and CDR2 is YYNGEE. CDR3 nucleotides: TGTGCCAGCAGCGTAGACCAGGGGGGAGGAATTCAGTACTTC. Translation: CASSVDQGGGIQYF.

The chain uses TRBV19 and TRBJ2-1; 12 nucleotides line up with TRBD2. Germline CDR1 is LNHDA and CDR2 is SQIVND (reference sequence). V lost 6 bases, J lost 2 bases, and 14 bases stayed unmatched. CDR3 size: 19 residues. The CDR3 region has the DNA TGTGCCAGTAGCCCCCCCGGACTAGCGGGATCGTACACCTACAATGAGCAGTTCTTC. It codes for CASSPPGLAGSYTYNEQFF.

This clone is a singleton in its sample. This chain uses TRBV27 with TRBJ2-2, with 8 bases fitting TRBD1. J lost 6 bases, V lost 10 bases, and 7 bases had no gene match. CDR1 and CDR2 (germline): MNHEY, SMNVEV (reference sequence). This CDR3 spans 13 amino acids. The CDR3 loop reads CATGQGPPGELFF. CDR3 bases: TGTGCCACCGGACAGGGACCTCCCGGGGAGCTGTTTTTT.

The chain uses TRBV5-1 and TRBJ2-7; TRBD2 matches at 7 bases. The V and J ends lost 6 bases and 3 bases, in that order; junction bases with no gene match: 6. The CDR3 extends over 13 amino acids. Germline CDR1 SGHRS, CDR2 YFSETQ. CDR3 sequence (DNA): TGCGCCAGCAAACGCGGGAGCGGCTACGAGCAGTACTTC. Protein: CASKRGSGYEQYF.

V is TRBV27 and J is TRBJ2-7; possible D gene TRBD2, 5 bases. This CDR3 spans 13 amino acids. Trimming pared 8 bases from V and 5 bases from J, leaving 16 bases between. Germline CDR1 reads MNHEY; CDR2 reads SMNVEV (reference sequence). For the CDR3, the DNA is TGTGCCAGCCGGTCCGTAGCGATCGACGAGCAGTACTTC. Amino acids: CASRSVAIDEQYF.